This TCR beta chain is drawn from a study of cytomegalovirus exposure and HLA in healthy donors. Study observations and caveats: HLA-A and HLA-B allele assignments for most subjects were reportedly predicted accurately using TCR beta sequences.

A remark on this clone: The target antigen is unknown.

The CDR3 consists of 13 residues. The V gene's germline CDR1 is GTSNPN and CDR2 SVGIG (reference sequence). V was cut by 3 bases and J by 1 base, with 9 bases left in between. Primers for the PCR totalled 60 Vbeta and 13 Jbeta. Assay: immunoSEQ multiplex PCR; the TCRdb copy retains only in-frame clones and omits some. The profile shows 100,000 to 150,000 clones, roughly four fifths of them singletons. The rearrangement links TRBV30 to TRBJ1-1; D remains ambiguous. Input material: PBMCs. This clonotype originated in an older woman in good health and CMV-seropositive. CDR3: CAWRLQPNTEAFF. The CDR3 bases are TGTGCCTGGAGGCTACAGCCGAACACTGAAGCTTTCTTT.